Listed below are T cell receptor beta chains from one sample, sequenced in a study of identical twins. MiXCR, run by TCRdb on the 5' RACE reads, gives a single entry per CDR3 protein. This table holds approximately 530,000 distinct CDR3 sequences, approximately 20% found once. These data also featured in a second study, about yellow fever vaccine responses in identical twins.

The sample comprised CD4+ T cells sorted from blood. These receptors all stem from a woman aged 18-29 years in good health. The CDR3 runs from the conserved cysteine through the conserved F or W. The D gene is left open where the match is weak. Not all rows give a size; the values are once, few, many and, for expanded clones, a class.

NA TRBD1 TRBJ2-1 TRBV6-5 CASSNGDRGVF TGTGCCAGCAGCAACGGGGACAGGGGCGTTTTC
few NA TRBJ2-5 TRBV5-1 CASSLGTVGETQYF TGCGCCAGCAGCTTGGGGACAGTCGGGGAGACCCAGTACTTC
NA TRBD2 TRBJ2-1 TRBV6-1 CASSPPIASGSEQFF TGTGCCAGCAGCCCTCCGATTGCTAGCGGGTCTGAGCAGTTCTTC
few TRBD2 TRBJ2-1 TRBV2 CASRLAGVLNEQFF TGTGCCAGCAGACTAGCGGGGGTACTTAATGAGCAGTTCTTC
NA NA TRBJ2-3 TRBV5-6 CASSFVATDTQYF TGTGCCAGCAGCTTTGTGGCGACAGATACGCAGTATTTT
NA NA TRBJ2-5 TRBV18 CASSRGVEQETQYF TGTGCCAGCTCACGGGGAGTGGAGCAAGAGACCCAGTACTTC
NA NA TRBJ2-2 TRBV2 CASSAGALNTGELFF TGTGCCAGCAGTGCGGGGGCACTAAACACCGGGGAGCTGTTTTTT
NA NA TRBJ2-7 TRBV9 CASSVASDRTYEQYF TGTGCCAGCAGCGTAGCATCGGACAGAACCTACGAGCAGTACTTC
NA TRBD2 TRBJ2-1 TRBV20-1 CSAGDLTSGSAGEQFF TGCAGTGCTGGAGATCTGACTAGCGGGAGTGCTGGTGAGCAGTTCTTC
NA TRBD1 TRBJ1-5 TRBV20-1 CSADRGSNQPQHF TGCAGTGCGGACAGGGGTAGCAATCAGCCCCAGCATTTT
NA NA TRBJ1-1 TRBV29-1 CSARGWGGTEAFF TGCAGCGCCCGGGGGTGGGGTGGCACTGAAGCTTTCTTT
few NA TRBJ1-1 TRBV12-3/TRBV12-4 CASSSSGSTEAFF TGTGCCAGCAGCTCAAGCGGGTCCACTGAAGCTTTCTTT
NA TRBD1 TRBJ1-5 TRBV5-1 CASSLEPPRQGHFNQPQHF TGCGCCAGCAGCTTGGAGCCCCCTAGACAGGGTCACTTCAATCAGCCCCAGCATTTT
NA TRBD2 TRBJ2-1 TRBV5-1 CASSAGLAGGSSYNEQFF TGCGCCAGCAGTGCGGGACTAGCGGGCGGAAGCTCCTACAATGAGCAGTTCTTC
few NA TRBJ1-1 TRBV9 CASSVVQGSTEAFF TGTGCCAGCAGCGTAGTCCAGGGATCCACTGAAGCTTTCTTT
NA TRBD1 TRBJ1-6 TRBV6-5 CASSLLGTEESPLHF TGTGCCAGCAGTCTACTTGGGACAGAGGAGTCACCCCTCCACTTT
NA TRBD2 TRBJ2-1 TRBV4-2 CASSLLTGGPLNEQFF TGTGCCAGCAGCCTCCTAACGGGGGGGCCTTTAAATGAGCAGTTCTTC
few TRBD2 TRBJ2-3 TRBV20-1 CSAGTSGNQVADTQYF TGCAGTGCTGGGACTAGCGGGAATCAGGTCGCGGATACGCAGTATTTT
few NA TRBJ2-5 TRBV5-1 CASSLPGRQETQYF TGCGCCAGCAGCTTGCCCGGACGTCAAGAGACCCAGTACTTC
NA TRBD2 TRBJ2-2 TRBV6-5 CASSSSGIGTGELFF TGTGCCAGCAGTTCCAGCGGGATAGGCACCGGGGAGCTGTTTTTT
few NA TRBJ1-1 TRBV11-2 CASSLGLHTEAFF TGTGCCAGCAGCTTAGGACTCCACACTGAAGCTTTCTTT
NA NA TRBJ2-4 TRBV10-2 CANLTVAKNIQYF TGCGCCAACTTGACAGTCGCCAAAAACATTCAGTACTTC
few NA TRBJ2-5 TRBV6-1 CASSERPPIETQYF TGTGCCAGCAGTGAAAGGCCCCCGATAGAGACCCAGTACTTC
NA TRBD2 TRBJ2-3 TRBV7-2 CASSLAGRLAGGFHTDTQYF TGTGCCAGCAGCTTAGCGGGGCGCCTAGCGGGGGGCTTCCACACAGATACGCAGTATTTT
few TRBD2 TRBJ2-1 TRBV11-2 CASSFRLADYNEQFF TGTGCCAGCAGCTTTCGACTAGCTGATTACAATGAGCAGTTCTTC